These 27 T cell receptor beta chains were all obtained from the same sample, sequenced in a study of vaccination effects on CD4 cells after COVID-19. The antigens for these receptors are not known. CD4+ T cells specific for antigen were expanded with viral peptide pools by the ViraFEST assay before sequencing. Investigators separated out CD4+ T cells once around nine days of culture had passed. Either the BNT162b2 or mRNA-1273 vaccine was given to participants in two doses. The data were produced by immunoSEQ multiplex PCR, yet TCRdb's version contains in-frame clones alone and is incomplete. The data contain some 30,000 clones, roughly 63% of them seen just once; the ten biggest clones take up approximately 8.9%. The sample in question was CD4+ T cells from PBMCs cultured with SARS-CoV-2 spike peptides, obtained after COVID-19 vaccination. The receptors stem from a human donor who received a COVID-19 vaccine.

The chain has TRBV5-1 and TRBJ2-1; 11 bases are a match to TRBD2. Germline V CDR1 and CDR2: SGHRS, YFSETQ. The CDR3 is 16 residues long. V lost 0 bases to trimming and J lost 7 bases; unmatched junction nucleotides: 6. CDR3 bases: TGCGCCAGCAGCTTGGGACTAGCGGGATTCCGGAATGAGCAGTTCTTC. It codes for CASSLGLAGFRNEQFF.

This rearrangement joins TRBV4-2 to TRBJ2-5; the D is unclear. CDR1 and CDR2 from the germline V gene are LGHNA and YNFKEQ. Trimming took off 0 bases at V and 5 bases at J, with 13 bases between the two ends. The CDR3 totals 15 residues. The CDR3 sequence: CASSQEGHVRETQYF. The CDR3 DNA reads as TGTGCCAGCAGCCAAGAGGGCCACGTCCGGGAGACCCAGTACTTC.

This chain connects TRBV3-1 (or the pseudogene TRBV3-2) to TRBJ2-7; D not resolved. Looked up from germline, CDR1 is LGHDT and CDR2 is YNNKEL (reference sequence). This CDR3 has 14 residues. The V gene lost 1 base and the J gene lost 0 bases, with 7 bases spanning the gap. Written as DNA, the CDR3 is TGTGCCAGCAGCCAAGTAACAGTCTCCTACGAGCAGTACTTC. It encodes CASSQVTVSYEQYF.

This clone has just a few counts. The chain couples TRBV19 to TRBJ2-7; 12 bases align to TRBD2. CDR1 LNHDA and CDR2 SQIVND come from the germline V gene (reference sequence). V lost 6 bases to trimming and J lost 4 bases; unmatched junction nucleotides: 10. The CDR3 runs to 16 residues. CDR3 DNA sequence: TGTGCCAGTAGCCAGACTAGCGGGGGCCCGACTTACGAGCAGTACTTC. It codes for CASSQTSGGPTYEQYF.

This clone was observed a handful of times. V gene TRBV19 combines with J gene TRBJ1-3, with a weak D call TRBD1 (5 bases). The CDR3 extends over 14 amino acids. CDR1 is LNHDA, CDR2 SQIVND, per germline (reference sequence). V lost 6 bases and J lost 6, with 15 bases in between. CDR3 bases: TGTGCCAGTAGAAGGGACTTCAGTAAAAACACCATATATTTT. This codes for CASRRDFSKNTIYF.

The V call is TRBV18, the J call TRBJ1-4; 8 positions match TRBD1. There are 21 residues in the CDR3. J lost 5 bases, V lost 5 bases, and 25 bases had no gene match. Germline CDR1 is KGHSH and CDR2 is LQKENI. This chain's CDR3 is CASSLDRVASRFFVGNEKLFF. Here the CDR3 DNA reads TGTGCCAGCTCATTGGACAGGGTGGCCTCTCGATTTTTCGTAGGAAATGAAAAACTGTTTTTT.

This chain connects TRBV28 to TRBJ2-3; D call uncertain. Germline V gene data show CDR1 as MDHEN and CDR2 as SYDVKM. V was shortened by 10 bases and J by 3 bases, with 14 bases between the two germline ends. The CDR3 consists of 13 residues. CDR3 in amino acids: CATRSSGTDTQYF. CDR3 DNA: TGTGCCACGAGAAGCTCCGGAACAGATACGCAGTATTTT.

The chain is built from TRBV12-3 or TRBV12-4 and TRBJ2-7, with D perhaps assigned TRBD1 or TRBD2 (5 bases each). There are 11 residues in the CDR3. The V gene lost 3 bases and the J gene lost 5 bases, with 5 bases spanning the gap. The CDR3 DNA reads TGTGCCAGCAGTTTGGGACACGAGCAGTACTTC. As protein: CASSLGHEQYF.

The chain combines TRBV3-1 (or the pseudogene TRBV3-2) with TRBJ2-5; 10 nucleotides line up with TRBD2. Trimming removed 4 bases from V and 2 bases from J; junction bases left unmatched: 7. Germline CDR1 reads LGHDT; CDR2 reads YNNKEL (reference sequence). This CDR3 region has 16 residues. CDR3 coding DNA: TGTGCCAGCAGCCGGGGCTCTAGCGGGAGACAAGAGACCCAGTACTTC. The encoded protein is CASSRGSSGRQETQYF.

The chain employs TRBV7-2 and TRBJ1-2; D is uncertain. The CDR3 runs 15 residues. Germline-derived CDR1 and CDR2 are SGHTA and FQGNSA. V was trimmed by 1 base and J by 0 bases, leaving 9 bases between them. CDR3 loop: CASSLVVNPNYGYTF. DNA of the CDR3: TGTGCCAGCAGCTTAGTTGTGAACCCTAACTATGGCTACACCTTC.

This chain's CDR3 is CASSALWDQEEAFF. The CDR3 DNA reads TGTGCCAGCAGTGCATTATGGGATCAGGAGGAAGCTTTCTTT. This chain uses TRBV2 with TRBJ1-1; D uncertain. V was clipped by 4 bases and J by 8 bases, with 17 bases between them. This CDR3 spans 14 amino acids. Germline V gives CDR1 SNHLY, CDR2 FYNNEI.

This chain connects TRBV5-6 to TRBJ1-2; 9 nucleotides align to TRBD1. The CDR3 is 14 residues long. Trimming at V came to 4 bases and at J to 5 bases, leaving 6 bases not matched to a gene. Germline CDR1 and CDR2: SGHDT and YYEEEE. The CDR3 DNA sequence: TGTGCCAGCAGCAATGGGACAGGGCCTTATGGCTACACCTTC. This sequence encodes CASSNGTGPYGYTF.

This clone was found a few times. The J gene is TRBJ1-2, the V gene TRBV5-6; no reliable D call. The CDR3 has 13 amino acids. The germline V gene encodes CDR1 SGHDT and CDR2 YYEEEE. V was shortened by 2 bases and J by 3 bases, with 8 bases between the two germline ends. The DNA for the CDR3 is TGTGCCAGCAGCTTAGGGCGATACTATGGCTACACCTTC. Translated: CASSLGRYYGYTF.

This chain links TRBV2 with TRBJ2-7, with D uncertain. This CDR3 contains 12 residues. Trimming took 6 bases from V and 6 from J, leaving 12 bases between them. CDR1 and CDR2 from the germline V gene are SNHLY and FYNNEI. CDR3 DNA: TGTGCCAGCAGCCCTGACATAGCCGAGCAGTACTTC. It translates to CASSPDIAEQYF.

The rearrangement links TRBV9 to TRBJ2-1; D not resolved. The CDR3 loop spans 12 amino acids. Between the trimmed V and J ends, which lost 4 bases and 3 bases, there was a span of 5 bases. CDR1 and CDR2 from the germline V gene are SGDLS and YYNGEE. The CDR3 sequence is CASSTDYNEQFF. In DNA, the CDR3 is TGTGCCAGCAGCACGGACTACAATGAGCAGTTCTTC.

The chain uses TRBV5-1 and TRBJ2-1, with TRBD2 identical over 8 bases. From germline, CDR1 is SGHRS and CDR2 YFSETQ. V trimming: 1 base; J trimming: 2 bases; junction bases outside the gene matches: 5. This CDR3 contains 16 residues. CDR3 nucleotides: TGCGCCAGCAGCTTGTGGTCGGGAGGGACCTACAATGAGCAGTTCTTC. This sequence encodes CASSLWSGGTYNEQFF.

V gene TRBV19 combines with J gene TRBJ1-1, with D hard to call. CDR3 length: 13 amino acids. Germline assignment: CDR1 LNHDA and CDR2 SQIVND (reference sequence). The V end lost 0 bases, the J end lost 8 bases, and 10 bases lay between the germline ends. The CDR3 sequence is CASSIEWMGEAFF. The CDR3 DNA reads TGTGCCAGTAGTATAGAGTGGATGGGAGAAGCTTTCTTT.

The V gene is TRBV9, the J gene TRBJ2-1; D is perhaps TRBD2 (7 bases). Germline CDR1 SGDLS, CDR2 YYNGEE. Between the trimmed V and J ends, which lost 2 bases and 2 bases, there was a span of 14 bases. The CDR3 contains 16 residues. The CDR3 bases are TGTGCCAGCAGCGTGGGGGCGGCGGGAGCCTACAATGAGCAGTTCTTC. Residues: CASSVGAAGAYNEQFF.

This clone showed up just a few times. The CDR3 region is CASSRSGLAGEGSTDTQYF. The CDR3 nucleotides read TGTGCCAGCTCACGATCGGGACTAGCGGGAGAGGGAAGCACAGATACGCAGTATTTT. This chain uses TRBV18 with TRBJ2-3; 14 bases map to TRBD2. The CDR3 length is 19 residues. Per the germline V gene, CDR1 is KGHSH and CDR2 is LQKENI. The V and J ends lost 4 bases and 0 bases, in that order; junction bases with no gene match: 9.

V usage is TRBV25-1 and J usage is TRBJ1-1; D gene unclear. Trimming pared 0 bases from V and 3 bases from J, leaving 8 bases between. Germline CDR1 is MGHDK and CDR2 is SYGVNS. The CDR3 is made up of 14 amino acids. The DNA for the CDR3 is TGTGCCAGCAGTGAATACAATACGGACACTGAAGCTTTCTTT. It is translated as CASSEYNTDTEAFF.

A single count supports this clone. CDR3 in amino acids: CASSSGAGYEQYF. The CDR3 bases are TGTGCCAGCTCATCCGGGGCAGGATACGAGCAGTACTTC. V and J are TRBV18 and TRBJ2-7, with D perhaps given as TRBD1 or TRBD2 (5 bases each). CDR1 is KGHSH and CDR2 is LQKENI in the germline V gene. The CDR3 extends over 13 amino acids. V was clipped by 5 bases and J by 4 bases, with 12 bases between them.

The chain couples TRBV14 to TRBJ2-3, with 12 bases fitting TRBD2. V was clipped by 0 bases and J by 0 bases; unmatched bases: 13. Germline CDR1 and CDR2: SGHDN and FVKESK. The length of the CDR3 is 21 residues. DNA for the CDR3: TGTGCCAGCAGCCAAGACGAATGGACTAGCGGGGCCGGATGGAGCACAGATACGCAGTATTTT. This gives the protein CASSQDEWTSGAGWSTDTQYF.

J is TRBJ1-2 and V is TRBV7-9; 7 bases map to TRBD1. After removal of 1 base from V and 6 bases from J, the junction contained 8 bases not matched to a gene. The CDR3 runs 15 residues. Germline V gene sequence: CDR1 SEHNR, CDR2 FQNEAQ (reference sequence). The CDR3 spells CASSLEGGGYHGYTF. As DNA, the CDR3 is TGTGCCAGCAGCTTAGAGGGAGGGGGCTACCATGGCTACACCTTC.

This chain uses TRBV18 with TRBJ2-1, with D unclear. The CDR3 sequence is 15 residues long. Trimming took 6 bases from V and 0 from J, leaving 12 bases between them. Germline V gene sequence: CDR1 KGHSH, CDR2 LQKENI. CDR3 amino acids: CASSPKASSYNEQFF. DNA for the CDR3: TGTGCCAGCTCGCCTAAAGCGAGCTCCTACAATGAGCAGTTCTTC.

The chain links TRBV2 to TRBJ1-6, with TRBD1 matching over 8 bases. The germline V gene has CDR1 SNHLY and CDR2 FYNNEI. CDR3 length: 14 amino acids. V shed 5 bases, J shed 7 bases, and the junction held 4 bases outside the gene matches. The CDR3 coding sequence is TGTGCCAGCAGTTGGGACAGGACGAATTCACCCCTCCACTTT. This encodes CASSWDRTNSPLHF.

This chain connects TRBV19 to TRBJ2-2, with TRBD1 matching over 9 bases. Germline V gene data show CDR1 as LNHDA and CDR2 as SQIVND (reference sequence). With 6 bases clipped from V and 6 bases from J, the junction kept 14 bases outside the gene matches. The length of the CDR3 is 17 residues. The CDR3 here is CASRALDRGLLAGELFF. CDR3 DNA sequence: TGTGCCAGTAGGGCTCTGGACAGGGGATTGTTAGCCGGGGAGCTGTTTTTT.

The chain links TRBV11-2 to TRBJ2-7; 9 positions match TRBD2. From germline, CDR1 is SGHAT and CDR2 FQNNGV. There are 13 residues in the CDR3. With 4 bases clipped from V and 3 bases from J, the junction kept 1 base outside the gene matches. This CDR3 is CASSSAGGYEQYF. CDR3 in DNA: TGTGCCAGCAGCTCAGCGGGGGGCTACGAGCAGTACTTC. The full variable domain, its missing parts supplied by reference TRBV11-2 and TRBJ2-7, is EAGVAQSPRYKIIEKRQSVAFWCNPISGHATLYWYQQILGQGPKLLIQFQNNGVVDDSQLPKDRFSAERLKGVDSTLKIQPAKLEDSAVYLCASSSAGGYEQYFGPGTRLTVT.